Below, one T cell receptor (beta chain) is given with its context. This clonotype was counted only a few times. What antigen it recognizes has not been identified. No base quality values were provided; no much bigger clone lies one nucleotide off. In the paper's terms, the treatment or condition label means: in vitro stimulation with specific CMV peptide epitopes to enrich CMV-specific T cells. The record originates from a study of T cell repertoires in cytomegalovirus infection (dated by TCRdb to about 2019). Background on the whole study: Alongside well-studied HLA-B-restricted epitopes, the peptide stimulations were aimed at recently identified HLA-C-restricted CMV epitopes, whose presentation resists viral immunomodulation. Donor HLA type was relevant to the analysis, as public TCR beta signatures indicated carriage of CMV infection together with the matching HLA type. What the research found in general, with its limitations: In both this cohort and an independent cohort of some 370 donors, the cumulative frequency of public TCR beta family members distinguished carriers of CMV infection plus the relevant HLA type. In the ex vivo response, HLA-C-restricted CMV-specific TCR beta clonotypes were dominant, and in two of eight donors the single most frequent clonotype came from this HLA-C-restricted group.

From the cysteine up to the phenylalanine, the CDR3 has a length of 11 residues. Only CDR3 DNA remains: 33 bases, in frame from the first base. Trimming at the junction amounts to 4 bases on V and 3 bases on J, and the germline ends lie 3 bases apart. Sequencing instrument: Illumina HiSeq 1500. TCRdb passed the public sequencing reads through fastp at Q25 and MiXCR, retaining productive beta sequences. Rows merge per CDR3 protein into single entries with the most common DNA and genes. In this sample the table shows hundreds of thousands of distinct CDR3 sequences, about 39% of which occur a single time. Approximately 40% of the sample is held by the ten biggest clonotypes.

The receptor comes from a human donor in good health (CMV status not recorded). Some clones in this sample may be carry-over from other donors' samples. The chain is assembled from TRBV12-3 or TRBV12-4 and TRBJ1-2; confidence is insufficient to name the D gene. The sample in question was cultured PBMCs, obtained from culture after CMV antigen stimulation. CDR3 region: CASSSHYGYTF. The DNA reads TGTGCCAGCAGTTCCCACTATGGCTACACCTTC.